The 26 T cell receptor beta chains below all came from one sample that was sequenced in a study of T cells in Graves' hyperthyroidism and ophthalmopathy. From RNA transcripts, TCR beta CDR3 regions were amplified. Carried out on the TCR CDR3, a first-round RT-PCR used the HTBI primer set. TCRdb used MiXCR to reprocess the multiplex PCR reads, holding one entry per CDR3 protein. The sample yields roughly 500,000 distinct CDR3 sequences, 16% seen once. The sequenced sample consisted of blood. These receptors all come from a woman in her 30s with Graves' ophthalmopathy.

The sample holds a few counts of this clonotype. This chain connects TRBV30 to TRBJ1-6; TRBD1 might be the D (5 bases). The CDR3 runs to 14 residues. Between the trimmed V and J ends, which lost 0 bases and 7 bases, there was a span of 10 bases. Looked up from germline, CDR1 is GTSNPN and CDR2 is SVGIG (reference sequence). CDR3: CAWSVGTANSPLHF. DNA of the CDR3: TGTGCCTGGAGTGTGGGGACTGCGAATTCACCCCTCCACTTT.

This clonotype was found a few times. This chain links TRBV27 with TRBJ1-5; D uncertain. The ends were cut back, 0 bases at V and 9 bases at J, with 12 bases in the middle. CDR1 and CDR2 (germline): MNHEY, SMNVEV (reference sequence). The CDR3 spans 14 residues. CDR3 sequence: CASSLSGVLRPQHF. The CDR3 region has the DNA TGTGCCAGCAGTTTATCGGGCGTCCTACGGCCCCAGCATTTT.

This clonotype was found many times. The chain has TRBV11-2 and TRBJ2-5; the match to TRBD1 covers 7 bases. The germline V gene encodes CDR1 SGHAT and CDR2 FQNNGV. Germline trimming cut 5 bases from V and 4 bases from J; bases unmatched to any gene: 7. This CDR3 has 14 amino acids. CDR3 in DNA: TGTGCCAGCAGCCCGGGCGCAGGGGGAGAGACCCAGTACTTC. The encoded protein is CASSPGAGGETQYF.

In its sample, this clonotype was seen a few times. The CDR3 region is CASSLRSGRRGTQYF. The CDR3 bases are TGTGCCAGCAGCTTACGGAGCGGGAGGCGGGGGACCCAGTACTTC. The chain employs TRBV7-2 and TRBJ2-5; 9 positions match TRBD2. The ends lost 2 bases at V and 7 bases at J; junction bases unmatched: 8. CDR3 length: 15 residues. Germline-derived CDR1 and CDR2 are SGHTA and FQGNSA. The full variable domain, its missing parts supplied by reference TRBV7-2 and TRBJ2-5, is GAGVSQSPSNKVTEKGKDVELRCDPISGHTALYWYRQSLGQGLEFLIYFQGNSAPDKSGLPSDRFSAERTGGSVSTLTIQRTQQEDSAVYLCASSLRSGRRGTQYFGPGTRLLVL.

This clonotype showed up many times. The chain couples TRBV7-8 to TRBJ2-7; D not resolved. The V end was cut by 0 bases, the J end by 2 bases, with 5 bases between. This CDR3 comprises 13 residues. Germline CDR1 is SGHVS and CDR2 is FQNEAQ. CDR3 nucleotides: TGTGCCAGCAGCTTAGCGCCAGCCTACGAGCAGTACTTC. Translating gives CASSLAPAYEQYF.

This clonotype was detected ten times or more. The chain joins TRBV20-1 to TRBJ2-5; 7 positions match TRBD1. The CDR3 has 14 amino acids. From germline, CDR1 is DFQATT and CDR2 SNEGSKA (reference sequence). J lost 0 bases, V lost 2 bases, and 3 bases had no gene match. The CDR3 nucleotides are TGCAGTGCTAGACAAGACAGGGACCAAGAGACCCAGTACTTC. This codes for CSARQDRDQETQYF.

This clonotype was counted at least ten times. This sequence joins TRBV7-9 and TRBJ2-3, with a possible D match to TRBD2 (5 bases). From germline, CDR1 is SEHNR and CDR2 FQNEAQ (reference sequence). V was trimmed by 5 bases and J by 0 bases, leaving 18 bases between them. The CDR3 totals 17 residues. CDR3 in amino acids: CASSPRRERDSTDTQYF. The DNA of the CDR3 is TGTGCCAGCAGCCCCAGAAGGGAGCGAGATAGCACAGATACGCAGTATTTT.

This clonotype came up many times. The chain is built from TRBV7-2 and TRBJ2-2, with D unresolved. The CDR3 contains 18 residues. The germline CDR1 and CDR2 sequences are SGHTA and FQGNSA. The ends were cut back, 2 bases at V and 6 bases at J, with 22 bases in the middle. CDR3 amino acids: CASSLYSASRLGSGELFF. CDR3 DNA: TGTGCCAGCAGCTTATACAGCGCGTCCCGCTTAGGTTCCGGGGAGCTGTTTTTT.

This clonotype was seen a few times. V usage is TRBV6-9 and J usage is TRBJ1-2; 9 bases fit TRBD1. CDR3 size: 14 residues. With 2 bases clipped from V and 3 bases from J, the junction kept 1 base outside the gene matches. Germline V CDR1 and CDR2: MNHGY, SVAAGI. CDR3 protein: CASSYTGGDYGYTF. The CDR3 DNA reads TGTGCCAGCAGTTATACAGGGGGCGACTATGGCTACACCTTC.

About this clonotype: A junction boundary mismatches the germline segment, possibly from a read error. The chain is built from TRBV6-2 or TRBV6-3 and TRBJ1-3; D call uncertain. Germline CDR1 MNHEY, CDR2 SVGEGT. The CDR3 runs 16 residues. The CDR3 DNA reads as TGTGCCAGCAGTTACCGGACCGTGCTGGCTGGAAACGCCATATATTTT. This translates into CASSYRTVLAGNAIYF.

In this sample, this clonotype turned up a few times. This chain connects TRBV24-1 to TRBJ2-1; 7 bases map to TRBD1. The germline V gene encodes CDR1 KGHDR and CDR2 SFDVKD. The CDR3 is 16 amino acids. Trimming cost V 9 bases and J 0 bases; bases outside gene matches: 10. CDR3 sequence (DNA): TGTGCCACCTTAGGAACAGGGGCTGGCTCCTACAATGAGCAGTTCTTC. Its translation: CATLGTGAGSYNEQFF.

This clonotype was observed a few times. One base away lies a much larger clone, so this may be a sequencing read error. J is TRBJ2-4 and V is TRBV30, with D perhaps assigned TRBD1 or TRBD2 (6 bases each). Trimming cost V 1 base and J 2 bases, with 12 bases left between them. CDR1 is GTSNPN, CDR2 SVGIG, per germline (reference sequence). The CDR3 spans 15 residues. The CDR3 region has the DNA TGTGCCTGGAGTGCGGGGGCTTCGACCAAAAACATTCAGTACTTC. Residues: CAWSAGASTKNIQYF.

This clonotype was observed a few times. The V gene is TRBV19, the J gene TRBJ1-2; 8 nucleotides align to TRBD1. CDR1 LNHDA and CDR2 SQIVND come from the germline V gene (reference sequence). The CDR3 loop spans 15 amino acids. V shed 10 bases, J shed 3 bases, and the junction held 13 bases outside the gene matches. The CDR3 DNA is TGTGCCAACGCCCCCGGGACAGGCAAAGACTATGGCTACACCTTC. Its protein is CANAPGTGKDYGYTF. The full variable domain, its missing parts supplied by reference TRBV19 and TRBJ1-2, is DGGITQSPKYLFRKEGQNVTLSCEQNLNHDAMYWYRQDPGQGLRLIYYSQIVNDFQKGDIAEGYSVSREKKESFPLTVTSAQKNPTAFYLCANAPGTGKDYGYTFGSGTRLTVV.

This clonotype appeared many times. The chain carries TRBV28 and TRBJ2-6, with a possible D match to TRBD1 (5 bases). Germline loops: CDR1 MDHEN, CDR2 SYDVKM. The CDR3 extends over 13 amino acids. V was cut by 6 bases and J by 11 bases, with 14 bases left in between. The CDR3 here is CASSPDRRYVLTF. The DNA of the CDR3 is TGTGCCAGCAGCCCTGACAGACGGTACGTCCTGACTTTC.

The chain employs TRBV6-2 or TRBV6-3 and TRBJ2-7; tentative D call: TRBD1 (6 bases). This CDR3 region has 15 residues. V was trimmed by 4 bases and J by 0 bases, leaving 13 bases between them. CDR1 is MNHEY, CDR2 SVGEGT, per germline. The CDR3 bases are TGTGCCAGCAGTTCAAGGGACATCTCCTCCTACGAGCAGTACTTC. This gives the protein CASSSRDISSYEQYF.

This clonotype was detected only a few times. CDR3 sequence reads: CASSGGDRPVSYNSPLHF. CDR3 nucleotides: TGCGCCAGCAGCGGAGGGGACAGGCCCGTGTCCTATAATTCACCCCTCCACTTT. V and J are TRBV5-1 and TRBJ1-6; 8 nucleotides line up with TRBD1. The V and J ends lost 4 bases and 1 base, in that order; junction bases with no gene match: 10. Germline assignment: CDR1 SGHRS and CDR2 YFSETQ. The CDR3 runs 18 residues.

This clonotype was counted at least ten times. V and J are TRBV5-5 and TRBJ2-2; D might be TRBD1 or TRBD2, each matching 5 bases. Trimming stripped 5 bases from V and 0 bases from J, with 14 bases between. Germline-derived CDR1 and CDR2 are SGHKS and YYEKEE (reference sequence). The CDR3 runs 16 residues. Here the CDR3 reads CASSPDRLTNTGELFF. The CDR3 DNA sequence: TGTGCCAGCAGTCCAGACAGACTAACGAACACCGGGGAGCTGTTTTTT.

Comment on this clonotype: The germline gene is not matched at one end of the junction; a read error may be the cause. The rearrangement links TRBV5-4 to TRBJ2-3; the match to TRBD2 covers 10 bases. The germline gives CDR1 SGHNT, CDR2 YYREEE (reference sequence). CDR3 length: 15 amino acids. The CDR3 sequence: CAGSGGTSGTDTQYF. For the CDR3, the DNA is TGTGCCGGCAGCGGAGGGACTAGCGGCACAGATACGCAGTATTTT.

Worth noting for this clonotype: This may come from a read error, since a much larger clone is one base off. The V and J genes are TRBV12-3 or TRBV12-4 and TRBJ2-1; tentatively, D is TRBD2 (5 bases). The CDR3 spans 14 residues. Trimming stripped 5 bases from V and 4 bases from J, with 12 bases between. CDR3 bases: TGTGCCAGCAGTCGACTAACGGAGTACAATGAGCAGTTCTTC. Protein product: CASSRLTEYNEQFF.

This clonotype was observed a few times. It is unclear where the CDR3 begins or ends on the DNA, so no DNA is shown, and the CDR3 is as TCRdb lists it. The chain uses TRBV19 and TRBJ2-7; TRBD2 is taken as the D call from the table, unchecked against the DNA. 15 amino acids form the CDR3, both terminal residues included. The germline gives CDR1 LNHDA, CDR2 SQIVND (reference sequence). The CDR3 sequence is CASSISAREDYEQYF.

The chain has TRBV15 and TRBJ2-1; D gene ambiguous. Germline V gene sequence: CDR1 LNHNV, CDR2 YYDKDF (reference sequence). V lost 0 bases and J 2 bases, leaving 11 bases between the germline ends. This CDR3 has 16 amino acids. CDR3 loop: CATSRDWVGTYNEQFF. CDR3 nucleotides: TGTGCCACCAGCAGAGATTGGGTAGGGACCTACAATGAGCAGTTCTTC.

This clonotype was seen many times. The chain is built from TRBV11-2 and TRBJ2-7; TRBD2 is a possible D gene (5 bases). Germline V gene lookup returns CDR1 SGHAT and CDR2 FQNNGV. This CDR3 region has 13 residues. Trimming pared 5 bases from V and 3 bases from J, leaving 11 bases between. This CDR3 is CASSQGRVYEQYF. In nucleotides, the CDR3 is TGTGCCAGCAGCCAAGGGCGGGTCTACGAGCAGTACTTC.

Only a few counts were recorded for this clonotype. The chain uses TRBV18 and TRBJ2-6; 9 nucleotides match TRBD2. Germline-derived CDR1 and CDR2 are KGHSH and LQKENI. Germline trimming cut 6 bases from V and 0 bases from J; bases unmatched to any gene: 12. This CDR3 has 19 amino acids. The CDR3 loop reads CASSPQAGGTLSGANVLTF. As DNA, the CDR3 is TGTGCCAGCTCTCCCCAAGCGGGAGGCACACTCTCTGGGGCCAACGTCCTGACTTTC.

This clonotype was picked up many times. The V and J genes are TRBV20-1 and TRBJ2-5; TRBD1 agrees at 7 bases. Germline values: CDR1 DFQATT, CDR2 SNEGSKA (reference sequence). V shed 5 bases and J 2 bases; nucleotides not matched to a gene: 8. The CDR3 has 14 amino acids. As DNA, the CDR3 is TGCAGTGCTGGACCGCTGACAGGGCAAGAGACCCAGTACTTC. The encoded protein is CSAGPLTGQETQYF.

There are a few counts of this clonotype. The chain carries TRBV6-6 and TRBJ2-1; TRBD2 matches at 8 bases. CDR1 is MNHNY, CDR2 SVGAGI, per germline (reference sequence). The CDR3 loop spans 14 amino acids. The V gene end was trimmed by 0 bases and the J gene end by 13 bases; junction bases not matched to a gene: 8. The CDR3 DNA is TGTGCCAGCAGTTACTCTTTTGCGGGAGGTGGCCAGTTCTTC. Its translation: CASSYSFAGGGQFF.

This clonotype has at least ten counts. The chain links TRBV18 to TRBJ1-2; 9 nucleotides agree with TRBD1. V was pared by 3 bases and J by 8 bases, with 7 bases of the junction left unmatched. This CDR3 spans 14 amino acids. Per the germline V gene, CDR1 is KGHSH and CDR2 is LQKENI. The CDR3 DNA is TGTGCCAGCTCACCTCCCGGGACAGGGACGGGCTACACCTTC. Translation: CASSPPGTGTGYTF.